Detailed here is one T cell receptor (beta chain). Per the original data handling: Amplifying reference gene primers gave estimates of nucleated cell counts. Here immunoSEQ multiplex PCR was the method, and the copy in TCRdb shows in-frame clones only, minus some. The D gene and trimming were derived from the DNA, and the V and J assignments and clone size from that table. The sample has around 200,000 clones, roughly 80% seen once. This CDR3 region has 12 residues. The V gene lost 5 bases and the J gene lost 3 bases, with 8 bases spanning the gap. The germline V gene has CDR1 GTSNPN and CDR2 SVGIG (reference sequence). This entry belongs to a study of blood T cell repertoires in COVID-19. Overall study context: Samples came from the United States, Italy and Spain, spanning acute and convalescent COVID-19. Sample material is recorded as cDNA or gDNA derived from T cells, B-cell-depleted T cells, or PBMCs.

The chain links TRBV30 to TRBJ2-1; D might be TRBD2 (5 bases). The source of this sequence is a woman aged 40-49 years with active or convalescent COVID-19. The material sequenced was peripheral blood. Here the CDR3 reads CAWGGSYNEQFF. The CDR3 nucleotides read TGTGCCTGGGGAGGTAGCTACAATGAGCAGTTCTTC.